This TCR beta chain was sequenced for a study of T-cell memory formation after mild COVID-19 listed by TCRdb under 2021. Notes on the research overall: TCR sequence clusters from the two donors were largely donor specific. T-cell clones expanding and contracting after mild COVID-19 in a couple of donors were tracked by longitudinal TCRalpha and TCRbeta repertoire sequencing. The cohort comprised two young, previously healthy adult volunteers, one female and one male.

Ficoll-Paque density gradient centrifugation was used to isolate PBMCs. V loses 4 bases of germline sequence and J loses 5 bases, and the interval between the two ends is 22 bases. Reading from cysteine to phenylalanine, the CDR3 counts 17 amino acids. Left in the record is the CDR3 DNA by itself, 51 bases read in frame from the first base. The CDR1 and CDR2 encoded by the germline V gene are MGHDK and SYGVNS. Study-level results and caveats: Some responding clones were detected in pre-infection memory, suggesting pre-existing cross-reactive memory T cells joined the SARS-CoV-2 response. Contracting CD4+ clones turned up mainly in the CM and EM memory subsets, whereas EMRA was where CD8+ clones were enriched. Whether the second-wave clones peaking on day 37 were SARS-CoV-2 specific was not confirmed. The study covered only a couple of mild cases, and larger cohorts including severe cases with pre-infection samples were considered necessary. Clones that contracted from day 15 to 85 showed balanced CD4/CD8 phenotypes, whereas a second wave of clones that expanded from day 15 to 37 leaned towards CD4+.

Sequencing instrument: Illumina NovaSeq 6000. TCRalpha and TCRbeta cDNA libraries were constructed by 5'RACE with constant-segment primers, with sample barcodes and unique molecular identifiers being introduced. RNA was extracted from every sample with Trizol reagent. Amplification of the libraries took two PCR steps, and the second step added a second sample barcode plus Illumina TruSeq adapters. Sequencing of libraries was performed on an Illumina NovaSeq with 2 x 150 bp paired-end reads. In the paper's pipeline: The reads were demultiplexed and collapsed into UMI-guided consensus sequences using migec v1.2.7. Using mixcr v2.1.11, UMI consensuses were aligned to TRA and TRB V and J templates and then assembled into clonotypes. A clonotype was counted as expanded or contracted only when both edgeR and NoisET called the clonotype significant, with the noise models trained on biological replicates. For edgeR calls, the thresholds were a false discovery rate-adjusted p below 0.01 and a log2 fold-change of 1. As an exploratory analysis of dynamics, max-normalized trajectories of the 1000 most abundant clonotypes were examined by PCA with hierarchical clustering. Separately sequenced CD4+ and CD8+ repertoires were used to assign the CD4 or CD8 phenotype of responding clones. Using fastp at Q25 and MiXCR, TCRdb reprocessed the public reads and kept productive beta chains. CDR3 protein sequences are deduplicated, and each keeps its most common genes and DNA. These V and J calls derive from TCRdb rather than the authors' analysis. This sample gives 150,000 to 200,000 distinct CDR3 sequences in total; about 14% of them show up just once. 13% to 15% of the sample is in the top ten clones.

As for this clonotype: The clone's antigen remains unknown. No per-base quality is available; no much larger clone lies one base away.

In this chain, TRBV25-1 is recombined with TRBJ2-3, with a tentative D call of TRBD1 or TRBD2, each matching 5 bases. Material for sequencing was PBMCs or a T cell subset sorted from them (not recorded which). The sequence was collected from an adult woman who had mild COVID-19 (a few samples of this study predate the infection). The sample titles of this study are shuffled in the database, so cell type and time point are left out; the donor was told from shared clones. The CDR3 reads CASSVGTLVLSGDTQYF. The DNA sequence is given as TGTGCCAGCAGTGTCGGGACGCTGGTGTTATCCGGAGATACGCAGTATTTT.